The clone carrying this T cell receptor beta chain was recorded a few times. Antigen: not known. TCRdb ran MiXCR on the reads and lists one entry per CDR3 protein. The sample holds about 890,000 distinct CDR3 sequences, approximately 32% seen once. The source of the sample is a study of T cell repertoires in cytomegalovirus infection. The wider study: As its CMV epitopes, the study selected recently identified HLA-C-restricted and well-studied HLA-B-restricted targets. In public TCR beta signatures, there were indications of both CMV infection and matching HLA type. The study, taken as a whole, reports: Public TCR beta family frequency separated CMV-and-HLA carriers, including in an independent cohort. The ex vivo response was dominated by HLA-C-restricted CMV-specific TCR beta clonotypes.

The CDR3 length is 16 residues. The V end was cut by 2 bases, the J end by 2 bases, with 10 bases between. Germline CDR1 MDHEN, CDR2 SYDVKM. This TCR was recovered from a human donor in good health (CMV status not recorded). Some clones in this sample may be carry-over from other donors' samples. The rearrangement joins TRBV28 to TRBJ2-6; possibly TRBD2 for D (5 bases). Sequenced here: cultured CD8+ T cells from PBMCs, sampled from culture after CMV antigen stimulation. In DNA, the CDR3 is TGTGCCAGCAGTTTAGAGGGAATGGCTGGGGCCAACGTCCTGACTTTC. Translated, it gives CASSLEGMAGANVLTF.